This note documents a single TCR beta chain sequence. As yet, its antigen is unknown. The junction shows a germline mismatch at one end, possibly a read error. Measured with immunoSEQ multiplex PCR; TCRdb has only the in-frame clones, and not every one. This sample yields 2,500 or so clones, of which 30% to 45% are seen a single time; more than 10% belongs to the top ten. These data originate in a study of T cells in localized non-small cell lung cancer. Study conclusions and caveats: Measurement of T cell clonality placed uninvolved adjacent lung highest, above the level in tumor. Turning up in adjacent lung were a median approximately 57 of the top 100 tumor clones.

The CDR3 length is 17 residues. Germline V lookup: CDR1 SQVTM, CDR2 ANQGSEA. The sample consisted of lung tumor tissue, taken before any cancer treatment. The chain employs TRBV29-1 and TRBJ2-1, with TRBD2 matching 10 bases. The TCR originated in an older male donor with stage II squamous cell lung carcinoma. This CDR3 is CSVEDSLIAGGLNEQFF. The DNA for the CDR3 is TGCAGCGTTGAAGATAGCTTGATAGCGGGGGGATTAAATGAACAGTTCTTC.